This passage covers 29 T cell receptor beta chains from one sample sequenced in a study of T cell responses to AZD1222 COVID-19 vaccine (TCRdb year 2021). Libraries were made using the immunoSEQ multiplex PCR assay. The table comes from immuneACCESS by way of TCRdb, which keeps in-frame sequences with V and J called. Part of the clones is missing from these tables; in studies checked, under half for an unresolved V gene and the rest for unknown reasons. The sample has about 160,000 clones on record, 85% to 95% of them singletons. Jointly, the top ten make up about 4.2% of the sample. This specimen's time point label, per the study, means: baseline before first vaccination. Sequenced material: peripheral blood, taken on day 0 of AZD1222 vaccination. These receptors came from an adult in good health.

The chain links TRBV29-1 to TRBJ1-2; D gene unclear. The CDR3 loop spans 12 amino acids. The germline CDR1 and CDR2 sequences are SQVTM and ANQGSEA. Trimming took 4 bases from V and 5 from J, leaving 11 bases between them. The CDR3 DNA reads as TGCAGCGTTGCGAGTTGGTATTATGGCTACACCTTC. Its protein product is CSVASWYYGYTF.

This clone was seen more than once but under ten times. The V call is TRBV5-1, the J call TRBJ2-7; TRBD2 matches at 12 bases. Trimming cost V 4 bases and J 5 bases; bases outside gene matches: 7. CDR3 length equals 15 residues. Germline V CDR1 and CDR2: SGHRS, YFSETQ. CDR3 sequence: CASSRLAGDLNEQYF. The CDR3 coding sequence is TGCGCCAGCAGCAGACTAGCGGGAGATCTAAACGAGCAGTACTTC.

The chain combines TRBV7-2 with TRBJ2-5; D possibly corresponds to TRBD2 (6 bases). V lost 1 base and J 7 bases, leaving 22 bases between the germline ends. The germline gives CDR1 SGHTA, CDR2 FQGNSA. The CDR3 has 17 amino acids. The CDR3 loop reads CASSLDFRGGTGGTQYF. The CDR3 nucleotides are TGTGCCAGCAGCTTAGACTTTCGTGGCGGGACTGGGGGGACCCAGTACTTC. The full variable domain, rest sourced from reference TRBV7-2 and TRBJ2-5, is GAGVSQSPSNKVTEKGKDVELRCDPISGHTALYWYRQSLGQGLEFLIYFQGNSAPDKSGLPSDRFSAERTGGSVSTLTIQRTQQEDSAVYLCASSLDFRGGTGGTQYFGPGTRLLVL.

The V gene is TRBV5-8, the J gene TRBJ2-6, with 8 bases that match TRBD2. The length of the CDR3 is 15 residues. J lost 4 bases, V lost 4 bases, and 4 bases had no gene match. Germline CDR1 SGHTS, CDR2 YDEGEE. CDR3 coding DNA: TGTGCCAGCAGCCAGCGGGGGCCCGGGGCCAACGTCCTGACTTTC. This gives the protein CASSQRGPGANVLTF.

The rearrangement links TRBV11-1 to TRBJ2-7; D gene uncertain. V lost 1 base and J 1 base, leaving 14 bases between the germline ends. Looked up from germline, CDR1 is SGHAT and CDR2 is FQDESV (reference sequence). The CDR3 consists of 16 residues. CDR3 sequence: CASSLDGSVRSYEQYF. DNA for the CDR3: TGTGCCAGCAGCTTAGATGGCAGCGTTCGATCCTACGAGCAGTACTTC.

The V call is TRBV7-2, the J call TRBJ2-3; TRBD2 matches 9 bases. This CDR3 region has 16 residues. V lost 0 bases and J lost 7; bases outside the gene matches: 8. Germline CDR1 SGHTA, CDR2 FQGNSA. The CDR3 loop reads CASSLARGREGYTQYF. The CDR3 DNA follows: TGTGCCAGCAGCTTAGCGCGTGGGCGGGAGGGGTATACGCAGTATTTT.

This chain joins TRBV6-5 and TRBJ2-1; 10 positions agree with TRBD1. The CDR3 length is 14 residues. V trimming: 5 bases; J trimming: 6 bases; junction bases outside the gene matches: 4. The germline V gene encodes CDR1 MNHEY and CDR2 SVGAGI. The CDR3 sequence: CASSTGTGVNEQFF. CDR3 in DNA: TGTGCCAGCAGTACCGGGACAGGGGTCAATGAGCAGTTCTTC.

The V and J genes are TRBV28 and TRBJ2-1; D is ambiguous. The V and J ends lost 4 bases and 7 bases respectively, with 5 bases between them. Germline assignment: CDR1 MDHEN and CDR2 SYDVKM. This CDR3 is 11 amino acids long. CDR3 sequence: CASSWGNEQFF. CDR3 DNA sequence: TGTGCCAGCAGTTGGGGAAATGAGCAGTTCTTC.

A single count supports this clone. The genes are TRBV30 and TRBJ2-7; D uncertain. Germline values: CDR1 GTSNPN, CDR2 SVGIG (reference sequence). Trimming stripped 3 bases from V and 2 bases from J, with 17 bases between. This CDR3 comprises 15 residues. CDR3 in DNA: TGTGCCTGGAGGATTTCTATTGGGCTAGCCTACGAGCAGTACTTC. This gives the protein CAWRISIGLAYEQYF. Together with reference TRBV30 and TRBJ2-7, the CDR3 gives the full variable domain: SQTIHQWPATLVQPVGSPLSLECTVEGTSNPNLYWYRQAAGRGLQLLFYSVGIGQISSEVPQNLSASRPQDRQFILSSKKLLLSDSGFYLCAWRISIGLAYEQYFGPGTRLTVT.

The CDR3 protein is CASSSTSGPTTGNEQFF. CDR3 nucleotide sequence: TGTGCCAGCAGTTCGACTAGCGGCCCTACAACAGGCAATGAGCAGTTCTTC. The rearrangement joins TRBV28 to TRBJ2-1, with 9 bases matching TRBD2. J was trimmed by 6 bases and V by 4 bases; bases with no gene match: 13. Germline V gene sequence: CDR1 MDHEN, CDR2 SYDVKM. The CDR3 is 17 amino acids.

The V call is TRBV3-1 (or the pseudogene TRBV3-2), the J call TRBJ2-7; D gene unclear. The length of the CDR3 is 13 residues. Germline loops: CDR1 LGHDT, CDR2 YNNKEL (reference sequence). V was shortened by 3 bases and J by 6 bases, with 12 bases between the two germline ends. The DNA of the CDR3 is TGTGCCAGCAGCCAGGCCCCAAAACCCGAGCAGTACTTC. Its translation is CASSQAPKPEQYF.

The chain carries TRBV2 and TRBJ2-7; TRBD2 is a possible D gene (6 bases). Germline V gene data show CDR1 as SNHLY and CDR2 as FYNNEI. Trimming left V 4 bases short and J 0 bases short, with 16 bases between. The CDR3 loop spans 16 amino acids. The CDR3 DNA follows: TGTGCCAGCAGTGTGGCGGGCGGGGCGAGCTCCTACGAGCAGTACTTC. It codes for CASSVAGGASSYEQYF.

The V and J genes are TRBV7-9 and TRBJ2-7; the D is unclear. In germline, CDR1 is SEHNR, CDR2 FQNEAQ (reference sequence). V shed 3 bases and J shed 0 bases, with 6 bases lying between them. This CDR3 spans 13 amino acids. The CDR3 sequence: CASSFGISYEQYF. In DNA form, the CDR3 reads TGTGCCAGCAGCTTCGGCATCTCCTACGAGCAGTACTTC.

The genes are TRBV18 and TRBJ1-6; D might be TRBD1 (5 bases). This CDR3 contains 14 residues. Germline lookup yields CDR1 KGHSH and CDR2 LQKENI. V gave up 5 bases and J gave up 3 bases, with 8 bases separating them. CDR3 residues: CASSSQGYNSPLHF. The CDR3 DNA follows: TGTGCCAGCTCATCCCAGGGCTATAATTCACCCCTCCACTTT.

The chain has TRBV19 and TRBJ2-1; 8 bases are a match to TRBD2. CDR1 is LNHDA and CDR2 is SQIVND in the germline V gene (reference sequence). The V and J ends lost 8 bases and 5 bases, in that order; junction bases with no gene match: 8. The CDR3 consists of 14 residues. CDR3 DNA sequence: TGTGCCAGTCGAAAGGCGGGAGGTGACAATGAGCAGTTCTTC. Protein product: CASRKAGGDNEQFF.

The chain couples TRBV19 to TRBJ1-1; no firm D call. From germline, CDR1 is LNHDA and CDR2 SQIVND (reference sequence). The CDR3 totals 15 residues. Trimming removed 7 bases at V and 1 base at J, with 16 bases between. The CDR3 DNA is TGTGCCAGTAAGGATTTAAGGAAGGAGAACACTGAAGCTTTCTTT. This gives the protein CASKDLRKENTEAFF.

The V and J genes are TRBV18 and TRBJ1-2; possibly TRBD1 for D (6 bases). V lost 1 base, J lost 6 bases, and 12 bases lay in between. Germline V gene data show CDR1 as KGHSH and CDR2 as LQKENI. The CDR3 runs to 14 residues. The CDR3 DNA reads TGTGCCAGCTCACCACAAGGGGGGGCAGATGGCTACACCTTC. Translating it yields CASSPQGGADGYTF. The full variable domain, rest sourced from reference TRBV18 and TRBJ1-2, is NAGVMQNPRHLVRRRGQEARLRCSPMKGHSHVYWYRQLPEEGLKFMVYLQKENIIDESGMPKERFSAEFPKEGPSILRIQQVVRGDSAAYFCASSPQGGADGYTFGSGTRLTVV.

The rearrangement links TRBV7-9 to TRBJ1-2; a possible D gene is TRBD1 (5 bases). The V end was cut by 5 bases, the J end by 3 bases, with 22 bases between. Germline assignment: CDR1 SEHNR and CDR2 FQNEAQ (reference sequence). This CDR3 has 17 amino acids. CDR3 sequence (DNA): TGTGCCAGCAGCCAAATCCGTTTCGGGGGTACCGACTATGGCTACACCTTC. Amino acids: CASSQIRFGGTDYGYTF.

The chain links TRBV27 to TRBJ2-2; D unresolved. V lost 0 bases and J lost 0, with 5 bases in between. Germline V gene sequence: CDR1 MNHEY, CDR2 SMNVEV (reference sequence). This CDR3 has 15 residues. The DNA of the CDR3 is TGTGCCAGCAGTTTATCTTGGGCGAACACCGGGGAGCTGTTTTTT. Translation gives CASSLSWANTGELFF.

The chain is built from TRBV5-8 and TRBJ2-5, with TRBD2 identical over 8 bases. CDR3 size: 14 residues. Per the germline V gene, CDR1 is SGHTS and CDR2 is YDEGEE. The V segment lost 4 bases and the J segment 5 bases; nucleotides outside the gene matches: 7. This CDR3 reads CASSGGLGKETQYF. The CDR3 DNA reads as TGTGCCAGCAGCGGGGGACTAGGGAAGGAGACCCAGTACTTC.

This clone was observed at least ten times. This chain connects TRBV9 to TRBJ1-6; maybe TRBD1 (5 bases). V lost 4 bases and J 7 bases, leaving 12 bases between the germline ends. The germline V gene has CDR1 SGDLS and CDR2 YYNGEE. The CDR3 has 14 residues. CDR3 sequence: CASSSQGGNSPLHF. CDR3 DNA: TGTGCCAGCAGCAGCCAGGGAGGAAATTCACCCCTCCACTTT. Using reference TRBV9 and TRBJ1-6 for the parts outside the CDR3, the full variable domain is DSGVTQTPKHLITATGQRVTLRCSPRSGDLSVYWYQQSLDQGLQFLIQYYNGEERAKGNILERFSAQQFPDLHSELNLSSLELGDSALYFCASSSQGGNSPLHFGNGTRLTVT.

The chain carries TRBV10-3 and TRBJ2-1, with 11 bases aligning to TRBD2. The CDR3 extends over 17 amino acids. CDR1 and CDR2 (germline): ENHRY, SYGVKD. With V trimmed by 0 bases and J by 7 bases, 8 bases remained unmatched. The CDR3 nucleotides are TGTGCCATCAGTGAGTCTCTTCTAGCGGGAGGTTTAAATGAGCAGTTCTTC. Protein sequence: CAISESLLAGGLNEQFF.

The chain is built from TRBV19 and TRBJ1-3; possibly TRBD1 for D (5 bases). There are 15 residues in the CDR3. In germline, CDR1 is LNHDA, CDR2 SQIVND (reference sequence). V dropped 7 bases and J dropped 0 bases, with 13 bases sitting between them. Written as DNA, the CDR3 is TGTGCCAGTAAGTGGGGGACTCGCTCTGGAAACACCATATATTTT. It codes for CASKWGTRSGNTIYF. Filled out from reference TRBV19 and TRBJ1-3, the complete variable domain reads DGGITQSPKYLFRKEGQNVTLSCEQNLNHDAMYWYRQDPGQGLRLIYYSQIVNDFQKGDIAEGYSVSREKKESFPLTVTSAQKNPTAFYLCASKWGTRSGNTIYFGEGSWLTVV.

The V call is TRBV6-5, the J call TRBJ2-7; D possibly corresponds to TRBD1 (6 bases). V lost 6 bases and J 5 bases, leaving 17 bases between the germline ends. CDR1 and CDR2 from the germline V gene are MNHEY and SVGAGI. This CDR3 has 14 residues. The CDR3 reads CASRRGQMSHEQYF. CDR3 in DNA: TGTGCCAGCAGACGAGGACAGATGAGCCACGAGCAGTACTTC.

The chain recombines TRBV28 with TRBJ1-2; 9 bases fit TRBD1. The germline gives CDR1 MDHEN, CDR2 SYDVKM. The CDR3 sequence is 16 residues long. Trimming cost V 5 bases and J 4 bases; bases outside gene matches: 11. The CDR3 DNA sequence: TGTGCCAGCAGTCCCTCCGTCGGACAGGGGACCTATGGCTACACCTTC. It translates to CASSPSVGQGTYGYTF.

The V and J genes are TRBV19 and TRBJ1-4, with TRBD1 as a possible D gene (5 bases). This CDR3 contains 13 residues. CDR1 is LNHDA, CDR2 SQIVND, per germline (reference sequence). V was trimmed by 7 bases and J by 3 bases, leaving 9 bases between them. The CDR3, as DNA: TGTGCCAGTATGCACAGGCCTAATGAAAAACTGTTTTTT. Translation gives CASMHRPNEKLFF.

This clone showed up just once. The genes are TRBV11-3 and TRBJ2-7; D remains ambiguous. V lost 7 bases to trimming and J lost 3 bases, with 25 bases between them. CDR1 and CDR2 from the germline V gene are SGHNT and YENEEA. The CDR3 spans 17 residues. The chain's CDR3 is CASTLGDVRQKYYEQYF. CDR3 DNA sequence: TGTGCCAGCACCCTAGGTGATGTTCGTCAGAAGTACTACGAGCAGTACTTC. Variable domain in full (rest from reference TRBV11-3 and TRBJ2-7): EAGVVQSPRYKIIEKKQPVAFWCNPISGHNTLYWYLQNLGQGPELLIRYENEEAVDDSQLPKDRFSAERLKGVDSTLKIQPAELGDSAVYLCASTLGDVRQKYYEQYFGPGTRLTVT.

V and J are TRBV11-1 and TRBJ2-1; 7 positions match TRBD1. The CDR3 is 14 amino acids. Losses at the gene ends were 5 bases for V and 9 bases for J; bases not matched to a gene: 10. The V gene's germline CDR1 is SGHAT and CDR2 FQDESV (reference sequence). The CDR3 reads CASSLGQSSGEQFF. The CDR3 DNA is TGTGCCAGCAGCCTGGGACAGTCTTCAGGTGAGCAGTTCTTC.

Turning to this clone: One junction end disagrees with the germline gene, perhaps due to a read error. The chain combines TRBV7-7 with TRBJ2-7; D ambiguous. CDR1 and CDR2 (germline): SSHAT, FNYEAQ (reference sequence). There are 15 residues in the CDR3. This chain's CDR3 is CASSPAPGESYEQYF. The CDR3 DNA sequence: TGTGCTAGCAGTCCCGCACCAGGAGAATCCTACGAGCAGTACTTC.